These T cell receptor beta chains were read from a single sample in a study of blood T cell repertoires in COVID-19. Assay: immunoSEQ multiplex PCR; the TCRdb copy retains only in-frame clones and omits some. The sample includes under 75,000 clones, around 81% seen only once; the top ten take roughly 28%. Sample: peripheral blood. The source of these receptors is a woman over 75 with active or convalescent COVID-19. Both conserved end residues are part of each CDR3. A D gene is named only where the DNA matches it firmly. Rows give clone size only sometimes, using once, few, many, or a class for an expanded clone.

d_gene	v_gene	j_gene	abundance	CDR3nt	CDR3aa
TRBD1	TRBV3-1/TRBV3-2	TRBJ2-7	-	TGTGCCAGCAGCCAAGGACAGGGTTTCGCCGAGCAGTACTTC	CASSQGQGFAEQYF
-	TRBV6-5	TRBJ1-6	few	TGTGCCAGCAGTCACGGGGGTTCACCCCTCCACTTT	CASSHGGSPLHF
TRBD1	TRBV27	TRBJ2-7	-	TGTGCCACCCGAAGGACAGGGGGCGACGAGCAGTACTTC	CATRRTGGDEQYF
TRBD2	TRBV7-6	TRBJ2-5	-	TGTGCCAGCAGGAGGGCGGGGGGAGAGACCCAGTACTTC	CASRRAGGETQYF
-	TRBV29-1	TRBJ1-4	-	TGCAGCGGACAGCTCTCTGCAACTAATGAAAAACTGTTTTTT	CSGQLSATNEKLFF
-	TRBV6-6	TRBJ1-4	-	TGTGCCAGCAGGCCACGGGAAGGGAATGAAAAACTGTTTTTT	CASRPREGNEKLFF
-	TRBV6-5	TRBJ1-4	few	TGTGCCAGAAAGGGAGGGATTGGTGAAAAACTGTTTTTT	CARKGGIGEKLFF
-	TRBV7-9	TRBJ2-7	-	TGTGCCAGCAGCCAACCGGGACACTACTCCTACGAGCAGTACTTC	CASSQPGHYSYEQYF
TRBD1	TRBV3-1/TRBV3-2	TRBJ2-1	-	TGTGCCAGCAGCCTCCGGGACAGGGGGGGGAATGAGCAGTTCTTC	CASSLRDRGGNEQFF
TRBD1	TRBV28	TRBJ1-6	few	TGTGCCAGCAGTTTAGGGACAGATAATTCACCCCTCCACTTT	CASSLGTDNSPLHF
-	TRBV19	TRBJ1-2	once	TGTGCCGCGACGGGCGGCGGGGCTGTAGGCTACACCTTC	CAATGGGAVGYTF
TRBD2	TRBV6-5	TRBJ2-5	-	TGTGCCAGCAGGACTAGCGGGGGTTGGGAGACCCAGTACTTC	CASRTSGGWETQYF
TRBD1	TRBV18	TRBJ2-1	-	TGTGCCAGCTCACCGGGACAGGGGGACAATGAGCAGTTCTTC	CASSPGQGDNEQFF
-	TRBV25-1	TRBJ1-6	-	TGTGCCAGCAGTGGGGGGGTTTTCACCCTCCACTTT	CASSGGVFTLHF
TRBD2	TRBV6-2/TRBV6-3	TRBJ2-5	-	TGTGCCAGCAGTTACTCAGCGGGATCGGTTCAAGAGACCCAGTACTTC	CASSYSAGSVQETQYF
-	TRBV27	TRBJ2-7	-	TGTGCCAGCAGTCCCCGGGTTTTTGGTGGGTACGAGCAGTACTTC	CASSPRVFGGYEQYF
TRBD1	TRBV27	TRBJ1-2	-	TGTGCCAGCAGGGGACAGGGTGTTTTCTATGGCTACACCTTC	CASRGQGVFYGYTF
-	TRBV21-1	TRBJ2-2	-	TGTGCCAGCAGCAAACCCCGGACTAGCGGGGTTAACACCGGGGAGCTGTTTTTT	CASSKPRTSGVNTGELFF
TRBD1	TRBV5-4	TRBJ2-3	-	TGTGCCAGCAGCTTGGTACAGGGGGGAGCAACAGATACGCAGTATTTT	CASSLVQGGATDTQYF
TRBD2	TRBV7-2	TRBJ2-7	-	TGTGCCAGCAGCTTAATGACTAGCGGGACCTTAGGGCAGTACTTC	CASSLMTSGTLGQYF
TRBD1	TRBV19	TRBJ1-6	few	TGTGCCACCTCGACAGGGGGTTCACCCCTCCACTTT	CATSTGGSPLHF
-	TRBV6-1	TRBJ2-7	-	TGTGCCAGCAGTGAACTTCTTCTATTACAGGGTCTGGACTACGAGCAGTACTTC	CASSELLLLQGLDYEQYF
TRBD1	TRBV12-3/TRBV12-4	TRBJ1-1	few	TGTGCCAGCAGTTCGACAGGGAGGACTGAAGCTTTCTTT	CASSSTGRTEAFF
-	TRBV29-1	TRBJ1-5	-	TGCAGCACCGCCGGGGGTAGCAATCAGCCCCAGCATTTT	CSTAGGSNQPQHF
TRBD2	TRBV29-1	TRBJ2-7	-	TGCAGCGTTGTTGCGGGGGTTGTTGGGGAGCAGTACTTC	CSVVAGVVGEQYF
-	TRBV9	TRBJ1-4	-	TGTGCCAGCAGCGTAGGGGGGGCAACTAATGAAAAACTGTTTTTT	CASSVGGATNEKLFF
-	TRBV28	TRBJ1-5	-	TGTGCCAGCAGTTTGGCGGGGGGGCCAGACGATAGCAATCAGCCCCAGCATTTT	CASSLAGGPDDSNQPQHF
TRBD1	TRBV10-2	TRBJ1-1	-	TGCGCCAGCACACCAGGGGACAGGAACACTGAAGCTTTCTTT	CASTPGDRNTEAFF
-	TRBV29-1	TRBJ1-2	once	TGCAGCGTTGAAGCTGGGGACACCGGCTACACCTTC	CSVEAGDTGYTF
TRBD1	TRBV5-1	TRBJ1-1	-	TGCGCCAGCAGGGCCGGGACAGGGGAGTACACTGAAGCTTTCTTT	CASRAGTGEYTEAFF
TRBD2	TRBV7-3	TRBJ2-2	-	TGTGCCAGCAGCTTAATGGGGACTAGTCCCGGGGAGCTGTTTTTT	CASSLMGTSPGELFF
TRBD1	TRBV18	TRBJ1-3	-	TGTGCCAGCTCACCTCTACAGGGGGCCTCTGGAAACACCATATATTTT	CASSPLQGASGNTIYF
TRBD1	TRBV11-3	TRBJ2-3	-	TGTGCCAGCAGCCGATCGGGACAGGGGTTGGGAGATACGCAGTATTTT	CASSRSGQGLGDTQYF
TRBD1	TRBV6-5	TRBJ1-2	-	TGTGCCAGCAGGGGGACAGCCAACTATGGCTACACCTTC	CASRGTANYGYTF
-	TRBV9	TRBJ2-2	-	TGTGCCAGCAGCTCAGATGGCACCGGGGAGCTGTTTTTT	CASSSDGTGELFF